This TCR beta chain was identified in a study of T cells after yellow fever vaccination. The CDR3 is 12 residues long. The germline V gene encodes CDR1 DFQATT and CDR2 SNEGSKA (reference sequence). Trimming shortened V by 5 bases and J by 7 bases, and 12 bases separated the two germline ends. Each CDR3 protein is one row after TCRdb ran MiXCR on the 5' RACE reads. In the table there are about 110,000 distinct CDR3 sequences, 6.5% to 9% of which are singletons. This clonotype was seen many times. This material consisted of CD8+ T cells sorted from PBMCs, taken 45 days after the yellow fever booster vaccination. V and J are TRBV20-1 and TRBJ2-1; either TRBD1 or TRBD2 may supply D (5 bases each). The receptor was derived from a man aged 25-45 years who received the YFV17D yellow fever vaccine. The CDR3, as DNA: TGCAGTGCTCAGGGCCCGGGGAATGAGCAGTTCTTC. Its translation is CSAQGPGNEQFF.